This T cell receptor beta chain originates from a study of blood T cell repertoires in COVID-19. Study-wide background: Researchers got acute and convalescent COVID-19 samples from the United States, Italy and Spain. The cDNA or gDNA used as material had been derived from T cells, B-cell-depleted T cells, or PBMCs.

From germline, CDR1 is SGHNT and CDR2 YYREEE (reference sequence). This CDR3 has 13 amino acids. With V trimmed by 3 bases and J by 7 bases, 6 bases remained unmatched. Sequencing used immunoSEQ multiplex PCR; TCRdb keeps in-frame clones, though not all of them. Of approximately 350,000 clones in the sample, more than 70% are singletons; the top ten hold around 3%. The count of this clone is one. This sequence originates from a man aged 30 to 39 with active or convalescent COVID-19. J is TRBJ2-7 and V is TRBV5-4; 8 nucleotides line up with TRBD2. The sequenced sample was peripheral blood. DNA of the CDR3: TGTGCCAGCAGCTCAGGACTAGCTTGGGAGCAGTACTTC. Protein sequence: CASSSGLAWEQYF.